The 10 T cell receptor beta chains in this list originate from one sample, sequenced in a study of T-cell reconstitution after alpha-beta-depleted transplantation in children. Using unique molecular identifiers, the investigators prepared the TCRbeta library. Via MiXCR, TCRdb re-called the PCR reads, giving one row per CDR3 protein. The repertoire includes about 400,000 distinct CDR3 sequences, about 14% of them detected once, and around 4.1% sits in the top ten. Sequences were derived from PBMCs, sampled from the stem cell graft. These receptors originate from a human donor who donated a stem cell graft to a child with Fanconi anemia.

The chain is built from TRBV9 and TRBJ1-1; no clear D. This CDR3 has 14 amino acids. V was cut by 0 bases and J by 6 bases, with 12 bases left in between. Per germline, CDR1 SGDLS and CDR2 YYNGEE. The CDR3 reads CASSVGSSSPEAFF. CDR3 nucleotides: TGTGCCAGCAGCGTAGGCAGCAGTTCACCTGAAGCTTTCTTT.

The chain joins TRBV11-2 to TRBJ2-3, with 8 bases lining up with TRBD2. This CDR3 is built from 15 residues. Germline trimming cut 6 bases from V and 4 bases from J; bases unmatched to any gene: 9. The germline CDR1 and CDR2 sequences are SGHAT and FQNNGV. The CDR3 DNA reads TGTGCCAGCAGTTACGGGGGGGCCGGCGCAGATACGCAGTATTTT. Residues: CASSYGGAGADTQYF.

The chain carries TRBV30 and TRBJ1-1, with TRBD1 matching 7 bases. The CDR3 contains 12 residues. Germline CDR1 GTSNPN, CDR2 SVGIG (reference sequence). V trimming: 1 base; J trimming: 9 bases; junction bases outside the gene matches: 5. CDR3 coding DNA: TGTGCCTGGAGTGGACAGGGTGGCCAAGCTTTCTTT. It codes for CAWSGQGGQAFF. The full variable domain, rest sourced from reference TRBV30 and TRBJ1-1, is SQTIHQWPATLVQPVGSPLSLECTVEGTSNPNLYWYRQAAGRGLQLLFYSVGIGQISSEVPQNLSASRPQDRQFILSSKKLLLSDSGFYLCAWSGQGGQAFFGQGTRLTVV.

This clonotype appeared a few times. This rearrangement joins TRBV5-1 to TRBJ2-1, with D perhaps assigned TRBD1 or TRBD2 (5 bases each). The length of the CDR3 is 13 residues. V gave up 1 base and J gave up 9 bases, with 11 bases separating them. Per the germline V gene, CDR1 is SGHRS and CDR2 is YFSETQ. The CDR3 DNA sequence: TGCGCCAGCAGCTTGTTAGGGGACGGTGAGCAGTTCTTC. This sequence encodes CASSLLGDGEQFF. Full variable domain (outside the CDR3, taken from reference TRBV5-1 and TRBJ2-1): KAGVTQTPRYLIKTRGQQVTLSCSPISGHRSVSWYQQTPGQGLQFLFEYFSETQRNKGNFPGRFSGRQFSNSRSEMNVSTLELGDSALYLCASSLLGDGEQFFGPGTRLTVL.

In this sample, this clonotype turned up many times. CDR3 loop: CASKADISTDTQYF. For the CDR3, the DNA is TGCGCCAGCAAAGCGGACATTAGCACAGATACGCAGTATTTT. This chain links TRBV4-3 with TRBJ2-3; either TRBD1 or TRBD2 may supply D (5 bases each). The CDR3 has 14 residues. V was pared by 7 bases and J by 0 bases, with 11 bases between. Germline-derived CDR1 and CDR2 are LGHNA and YSLEER.

In its sample, this clonotype was seen many times. This chain connects TRBV5-6 to TRBJ2-2, with TRBD2 as a possible D gene (5 bases). The CDR3 spans 12 residues. Trimming took off 5 bases at V and 4 bases at J, with 6 bases between the two ends. CDR1 is SGHDT, CDR2 YYEEEE, per germline. CDR3 sequence reads: CASRGVTGELFF. In DNA form, the CDR3 reads TGTGCCAGCAGGGGAGTCACCGGGGAGCTGTTTTTT. The full variable domain, in which reference TRBV5-6 and TRBJ2-2 provide the parts outside the CDR3, is DAGVTQSPTHLIKTRGQQVTLRCSPKSGHDTVSWYQQALGQGPQFIFQYYEEEERQRGNFPDRFSGHQFPNYSSELNVNALLLGDSALYLCASRGVTGELFFGEGSRLTVL.

The gene calls are TRBV19 and TRBJ1-2, with 7 bases identical to TRBD1. J was trimmed by 7 bases and V by 7 bases; bases with no gene match: 9. The CDR3 sequence is 13 residues long. Germline values: CDR1 LNHDA, CDR2 SQIVND (reference sequence). The CDR3 bases are TGTGCCAGTAAGATATCCGGGACAGCTGGCTACACCTTC. It yields the protein CASKISGTAGYTF.

This clonotype has just a few counts. The V gene is TRBV12-3 or TRBV12-4, the J gene TRBJ2-2, with 11 bases identical to TRBD2. Trimming cost V 6 bases and J 1 base; bases outside gene matches: 7. The CDR3 contains 17 residues. This CDR3 is CASSSASGGKNTGELFF. The CDR3 coding sequence is TGTGCCAGCAGCTCCGCTAGCGGGGGGAAGAACACCGGGGAGCTGTTTTTT.

This clonotype appeared many times. This chain uses TRBV7-9 with TRBJ1-4; no firm D call. The V gene lost 4 bases and the J gene lost 6 bases, with 12 bases spanning the gap. The CDR3 is 14 residues long. Germline assignment: CDR1 SEHNR and CDR2 FQNEAQ (reference sequence). CDR3 amino acids: CASSSIGADEKLFF. For the CDR3, the DNA is TGTGCCAGCAGCTCTATCGGAGCCGATGAAAAACTGTTTTTT.

The chain has TRBV11-2 and TRBJ2-5, with D uncertain. The ends were cut back, 0 bases at V and 7 bases at J, with 6 bases in the middle. In germline, CDR1 is SGHAT, CDR2 FQNNGV. The CDR3 extends over 12 amino acids. Here the CDR3 DNA reads TGTGCCAGCAGCTTAGATCCTCCGACCCAGTACTTC. It specifies CASSLDPPTQYF.